The table lists the clone carrying this TCR beta chain with many counts. Its matching antigen is unknown. Each CDR3 protein gets one entry after TCRdb re-called the RT-PCR reads with MiXCR. The sample yields hundreds of thousands of distinct CDR3 sequences, 15% to 19% seen once. The data originate from a study of response to subunit inactivated influenza vaccine. Points from the study as a whole: Authors proposed each seasonal influenza vaccination draws in few new T cells.

Germline V gene data show CDR1 as DFQATT and CDR2 as SNEGSKA (reference sequence). The ends were cut back, 4 bases at V and 5 bases at J, with 17 bases in the middle. The CDR3 totals 14 residues. The sample here was PBMCs from blood, taken about 13 days after vaccination. This clonotype was obtained from a man aged 45-65 years who received an inactivated influenza vaccine. The chain recombines TRBV20-1 with TRBJ2-5, with a tentative D call TRBD2 (5 bases). The CDR3 DNA reads as TGCAGTGCTAAGAGATTCGGGTCGGGGGAGACCCAGTACTTC. Its translation: CSAKRFGSGETQYF.